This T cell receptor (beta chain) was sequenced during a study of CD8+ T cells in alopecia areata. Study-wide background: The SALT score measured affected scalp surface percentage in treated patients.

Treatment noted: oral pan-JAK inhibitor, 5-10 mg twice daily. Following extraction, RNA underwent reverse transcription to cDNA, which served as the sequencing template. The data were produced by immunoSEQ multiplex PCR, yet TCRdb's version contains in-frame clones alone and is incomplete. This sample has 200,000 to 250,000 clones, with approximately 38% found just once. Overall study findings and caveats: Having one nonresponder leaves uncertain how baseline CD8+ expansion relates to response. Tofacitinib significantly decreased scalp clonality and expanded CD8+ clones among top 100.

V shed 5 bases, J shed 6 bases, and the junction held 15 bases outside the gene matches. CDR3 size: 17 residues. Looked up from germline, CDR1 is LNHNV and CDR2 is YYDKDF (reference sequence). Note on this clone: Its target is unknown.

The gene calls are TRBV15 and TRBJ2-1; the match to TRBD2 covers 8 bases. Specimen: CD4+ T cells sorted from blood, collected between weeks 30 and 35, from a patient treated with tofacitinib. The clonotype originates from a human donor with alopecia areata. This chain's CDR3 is CATSGQRRSGGVNEQFF. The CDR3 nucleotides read TGTGCCACCAGCGGGCAGCGAAGGAGCGGGGGTGTCAATGAGCAGTTCTTC.